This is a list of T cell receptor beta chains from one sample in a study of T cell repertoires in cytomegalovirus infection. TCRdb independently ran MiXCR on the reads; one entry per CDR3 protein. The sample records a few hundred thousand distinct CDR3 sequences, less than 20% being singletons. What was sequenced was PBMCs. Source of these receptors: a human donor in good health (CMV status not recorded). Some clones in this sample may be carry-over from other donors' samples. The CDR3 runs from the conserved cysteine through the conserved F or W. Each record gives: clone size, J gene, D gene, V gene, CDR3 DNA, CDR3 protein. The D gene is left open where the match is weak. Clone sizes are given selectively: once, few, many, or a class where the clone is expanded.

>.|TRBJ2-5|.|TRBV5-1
TGCGCCAGCAGCGGGTTTGGGCAATTAGTACAAGAGACCCAGTACTTC
CASSGFGQLVQETQYF
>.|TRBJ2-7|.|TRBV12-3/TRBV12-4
TGTGCCAGCAGCCGGGACGGCCACTACGAGCAGTACTTC
CASSRDGHYEQYF
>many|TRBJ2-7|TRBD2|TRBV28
TGTGCCAGCAGTTCAAGGCTAGGACTAGCGGGGGGGCATTCCTACGAGCAGTACTTC
CASSSRLGLAGGHSYEQYF
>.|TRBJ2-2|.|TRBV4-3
TGCGCCAGCAGCCAAGATCTCGGGGAGCTGTTTTTT
CASSQDLGELFF
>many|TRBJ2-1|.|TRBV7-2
TGTGCCAGCCGGCGATACAATGAGCAGTTCTTC
CASRRYNEQFF
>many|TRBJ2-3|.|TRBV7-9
TGTGCCAGCAGCGCCGATACGCAGTATTTT
CASSADTQYF
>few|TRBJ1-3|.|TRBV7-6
TGTGCCAGCAGCTTACAGGTGGGGCCTGGAAACACCATATATTTT
CASSLQVGPGNTIYF
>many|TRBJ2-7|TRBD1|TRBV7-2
TGTGCCAGCAGCGTACAGGGGGCGGGCTACGAGCAGTACTTC
CASSVQGAGYEQYF
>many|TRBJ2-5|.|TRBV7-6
TGTGCCAGCAGCCACAGACAGGAGCAGGAGACCCAGTACTTC
CASSHRQEQETQYF
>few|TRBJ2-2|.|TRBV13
TGTGCCATCAGTGCCTGGTTGGCCGGTGGGTCGGTCGCGAACACCGGGGAGCTGTTTTTT
CAISAWLAGGSVANTGELFF
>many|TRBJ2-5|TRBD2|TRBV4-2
TGTGCCAGCAGCCACCGGGGGGGACAAGAGACCCAGTACTTC
CASSHRGGQETQYF
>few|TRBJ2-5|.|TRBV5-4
TGTGCCAGCAGCTTGGAGTTTCAGGGTGAGGAGACCCAGTACTTC
CASSLEFQGEETQYF
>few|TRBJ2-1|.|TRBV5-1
TGCGCCAGCAGCCCGAATTCGGCAGGCAATGAGCAGTTCTTC
CASSPNSAGNEQFF
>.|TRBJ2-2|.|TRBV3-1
TGTGCCAGTTTGGCCCGCCCCCCCAAAAACACCGGGGAGCTGTTTTTT
CASLARPPKNTGELFF
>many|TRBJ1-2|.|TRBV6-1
TGTGCCAGCAGCCGAATAACGGCGGCTAACTATGGCTACACCTTC
CASSRITAANYGYTF
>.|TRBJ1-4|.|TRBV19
TGTGCCAGTAGTATATTCCCGGGACTGATTAATGAAAAACTGGTTTTT
CASSIFPGLINEKLVF
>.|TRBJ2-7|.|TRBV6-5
TGTGCCAGCAGTTACTCAGGGGACCCCTACGAGCAGTACTTC
CASSYSGDPYEQYF
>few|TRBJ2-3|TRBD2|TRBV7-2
TGTGCCAGCAGCGTCCGACTAGCGGGTACGCAGTATTTT
CASSVRLAGTQYF
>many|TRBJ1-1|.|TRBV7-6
TGTGCCAGCAGCCCCGGAATAACTGGTGAAGCTTTCTTT
CASSPGITGEAFF
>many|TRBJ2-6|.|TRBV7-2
TGTGCCCGAGCGGGCTCTGGGGCCAACGTCCTGACTTTC
CARAGSGANVLTF
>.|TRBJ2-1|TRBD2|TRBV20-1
TGCAGTGCTACGGGGACTAGCGGGGTTAACTACAATGAGCAGTTCTTC
CSATGTSGVNYNEQFF
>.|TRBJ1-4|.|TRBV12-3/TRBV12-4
TGTGCCAGCAGTTTTGGTCCGGCATGGGGGGAAAAACTGTTTTTT
CASSFGPAWGEKLFF